This T cell receptor beta chain was obtained from a study of cytomegalovirus exposure and HLA in healthy donors. Whole-study findings and limits: Cytomegalovirus status was reportedly diagnosed by the classifier with high sensitivity and specificity.

Primers for the PCR totalled 60 Vbeta and 13 Jbeta. Assay: immunoSEQ multiplex PCR; the TCRdb copy retains only in-frame clones and omits some. The table lists approximately 200,000 clones, 78% of them singletons, with roughly 6% in the top ten. Points on this clone: Its antigen is unidentified.

Trimming stripped 3 bases from V and 5 bases from J, with 16 bases between. Germline V lookup: CDR1 SGHAT, CDR2 FQNNGV. The CDR3 spans 15 residues. This sequence originates from a young woman in good health and CMV-seropositive. The chain employs TRBV11-2 and TRBJ2-5; D is perhaps TRBD2 (6 bases). The sequencing sample was made of PBMCs. For the CDR3, the DNA is TGTGCCAGCAGCTTGGTCTCGAAAGGGAGGGAGACCCAGTACTTC. It encodes CASSLVSKGRETQYF.